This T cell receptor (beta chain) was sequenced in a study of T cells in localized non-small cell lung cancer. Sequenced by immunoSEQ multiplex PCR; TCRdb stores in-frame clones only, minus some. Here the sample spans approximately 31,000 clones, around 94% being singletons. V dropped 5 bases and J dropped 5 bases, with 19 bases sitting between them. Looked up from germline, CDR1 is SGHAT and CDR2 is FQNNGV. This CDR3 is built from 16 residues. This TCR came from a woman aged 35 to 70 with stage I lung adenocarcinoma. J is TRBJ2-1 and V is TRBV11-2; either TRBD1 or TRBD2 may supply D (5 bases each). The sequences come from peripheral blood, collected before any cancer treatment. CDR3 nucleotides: TGTGCCAGCAGCCGAGGGGTCGGGGCAGGGAACAATGAGCAGTTCTTC. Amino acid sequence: CASSRGVGAGNNEQFF.